These 2 T cell receptor beta chains came from one sample sequenced in a study of cytomegalovirus exposure and HLA in healthy donors. PCR used 60 Vbeta primers and 13 Jbeta primers. Repertoires were generated with immunoSEQ multiplex PCR, while TCRdb's copy carries only in-frame clones and drops some. The repertoire includes more than 200,000 clones, around 80% of them detected once, and approximately 5.7% sits in the top ten. The sample comprised PBMCs. The receptors come from a middle-aged man in good health and CMV-seropositive.

The CDR3 coding sequence is TGCGCCAGCAGCCACGTGGACAGGGAAAATCAGCCCCAGCATTTT. Its protein is CASSHVDRENQPQHF. V usage is TRBV4-1 and J usage is TRBJ1-5; 8 bases line up with TRBD1. CDR3 size: 15 residues. Germline-derived CDR1 and CDR2 are MGHRA and YSYEKL. The V and J ends lost 3 bases and 4 bases, in that order; junction bases with no gene match: 5.

The chain links TRBV7-9 to TRBJ2-3; 7 bases are shared with TRBD1. Germline V gene lookup returns CDR1 SEHNR and CDR2 FQNEAQ (reference sequence). After removal of 5 bases from V and 4 bases from J, the junction contained 6 bases not matched to a gene. The CDR3 is made up of 14 amino acids. The CDR3 region is CASSPGTDADTQYF. CDR3 nucleotides: TGTGCCAGCAGCCCCGGGACAGATGCAGATACGCAGTATTTT. The complete variable domain, with remaining parts taken from reference TRBV7-9 and TRBJ2-3, reads DTGVSQNPRHKITKRGQNVTFRCDPISEHNRLYWYRQTLGQGPEFLTYFQNEAQLEKSRLLSDRFSAERPKGSFSTLEIQRTEQGDSAMYLCASSPGTDADTQYFGPGTRLTVL.